Listed below are T cell receptor beta chains from one sample, sequenced in a study of T cell repertoires in cytomegalovirus infection. TCRdb re-called the reads with MiXCR, one entry per CDR3 protein. The profile shows about 180,000 distinct CDR3 sequences, approximately 15% of them singletons. Input material: PBMCs. The receptors were gathered from a human donor in good health (CMV status not recorded). Some clones in this sample may be carry-over from other donors' samples. Each CDR3 is given without its conserved first and last residue. Each record gives: J gene, V gene, CDR3 protein.

>TRBJ1-1|TRBV2
ASRTRETMNTEAF
>TRBJ2-7|TRBV18
ASSLRQVYEQY
>TRBJ1-2|TRBV7-9
ASSLIRSRVSGYT
>TRBJ1-3|TRBV7-3
ASSPESGLGNTIY
>TRBJ1-4|TRBV28
ASSHGREATNEKLF
>TRBJ2-1|TRBV12-3/TRBV12-4
ASSLGTSGGYNEQF
>TRBJ2-1|TRBV2
ASSYSGYNEQF
>TRBJ2-1|TRBV7-9
ASSLSGVSYNEQF
>TRBJ1-5|TRBV28
ASERSNNQPQH
>TRBJ1-5|TRBV11-1
ASSFGTGQNQPQH
>TRBJ2-1|TRBV29-1
SVEVGSGRANEQF
>TRBJ1-5|TRBV12-3/TRBV12-4
ASRPRKGNQPQH
>TRBJ2-3|TRBV15
ATSRERESTDTQY
>TRBJ1-5|TRBV28
ASSPQGTQPQH
>TRBJ2-1|TRBV20-1
SLLQRGGSSYNEQF
>TRBJ1-6|TRBV7-2
ASSLDGGVENSPLH
>TRBJ2-6|TRBV12-3/TRBV12-4
ASSLRRSGPYSGANVLT
>TRBJ2-3|TRBV5-5
ASSRGLAGGTDTQY
>TRBJ1-2|TRBV7-2
ASSPPGDYGYT
>TRBJ2-1|TRBV19
ASSWWGTYNEQF
>TRBJ2-7|TRBV29-1
SVRGEAALYEQY
>TRBJ2-5|TRBV29-1
SVEEPGHLDETQY
>TRBJ1-6|TRBV10-3
AISEGGAGGNSPLH
>TRBJ1-2|TRBV10-2
ASRTFTDPPNYGYT
>TRBJ2-5|TRBV2
ASSEALRVPETQY
>TRBJ2-7|TRBV19
ASSGGAAYEQY
>TRBJ1-1|TRBV19
ASTEGVWRTEAF
>TRBJ2-7|TRBV6-5
ASSYSLVRTSSYEQY
>TRBJ1-1|TRBV2
ASSQGPNTEAF
>TRBJ2-1|TRBV7-9
ASSLRPVGEQF
>TRBJ2-2|TRBV6-2/TRBV6-3
ATKRGYTGELF
>TRBJ1-2|TRBV29-1
SVESSRNYGYT
>TRBJ2-2|TRBV5-4
ASSLVSGGTGELF
>TRBJ1-5|TRBV28
ASTSQGKPQH
>TRBJ1-1|TRBV11-3
ASSLSSQSEAF
>TRBJ1-2|TRBV7-3
ASSLGTGNGYT
>TRBJ1-2|TRBV29-1
SVEENRGNYGYT
>TRBJ2-7|TRBV10-3
AISDRASSYEQY
>TRBJ2-1|TRBV7-9
ASSPPEQF
>TRBJ2-1|TRBV19
ASNPAGTRDNEQF
>TRBJ1-5|TRBV7-2
ASSSGIAAINQPQH
>TRBJ2-7|TRBV7-9
ASSSFGQGAYEQY
>TRBJ2-7|TRBV5-1
PSSLDGTSSYEQY
>TRBJ2-1|TRBV13
ASSETGSEAYNEQF
>TRBJ1-4|TRBV20-1
SARDPQGAWIEKLF